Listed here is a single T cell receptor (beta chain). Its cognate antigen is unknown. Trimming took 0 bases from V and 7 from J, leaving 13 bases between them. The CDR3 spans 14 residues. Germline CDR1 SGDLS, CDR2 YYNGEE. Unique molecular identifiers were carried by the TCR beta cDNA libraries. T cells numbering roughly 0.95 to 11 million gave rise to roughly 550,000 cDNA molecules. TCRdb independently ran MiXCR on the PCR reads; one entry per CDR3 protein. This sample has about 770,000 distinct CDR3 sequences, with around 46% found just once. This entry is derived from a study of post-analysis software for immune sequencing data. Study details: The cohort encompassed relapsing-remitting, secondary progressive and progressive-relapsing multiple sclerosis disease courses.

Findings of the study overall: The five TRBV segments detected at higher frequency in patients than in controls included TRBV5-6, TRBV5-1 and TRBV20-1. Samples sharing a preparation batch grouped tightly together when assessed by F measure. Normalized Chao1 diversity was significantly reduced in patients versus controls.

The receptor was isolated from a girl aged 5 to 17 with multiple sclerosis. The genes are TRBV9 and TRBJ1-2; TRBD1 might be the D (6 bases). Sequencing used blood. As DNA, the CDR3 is TGTGCCAGCAGCGTAGGCAAGGGGGATCTTGGCTACACCTTC. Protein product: CASSVGKGDLGYTF.